Each of the 23 T cell receptor beta chains below was sequenced from the same sample in a study of spatial heterogeneity in lung cancer. TCRdb reanalysed the 5' RACE reads using MiXCR and keeps one entry per CDR3 protein. The sample holds 25,000 to 30,000 distinct CDR3 sequences, 7.1% seen once. These receptors' targets are unknown. The time point here: sample taken at primary tumor resection. Study outcomes and limitations: In tumors, expanded intratumoral alpha and beta TCR counts tracked mutation counts.

Sequenced material: lung tumor tissue, taken at surgery. Receptors were obtained from a male donor with early-stage non-small cell lung cancer.

The chain combines TRBV7-2 with TRBJ2-7; 10 positions agree with TRBD1. CDR3 length: 14 amino acids. The V segment lost 4 bases and the J segment 7 bases; nucleotides outside the gene matches: 7. The germline CDR1 and CDR2 sequences are SGHTA and FQGNSA. CDR3: CASSYRQGAREQYF. CDR3 coding DNA: TGTGCCAGCAGCTATCGACAGGGGGCGCGGGAGCAGTACTTC.

V gene TRBV7-9 combines with J gene TRBJ1-5; D is ambiguous. Germline V gene data show CDR1 as SEHNR and CDR2 as FQNEAQ (reference sequence). The germline V and J ends were trimmed by 5 bases and 9 bases, with 14 bases remaining between them. This CDR3 comprises 13 residues. The CDR3: CASSPGVTGPQHF. The CDR3 DNA follows: TGTGCCAGCAGCCCCGGAGTTACGGGGCCCCAGCATTTT.

In its sample, this clonotype was seen many times. The chain recombines TRBV20-1 with TRBJ2-1; 9 bases line up with TRBD2. CDR3 length: 16 residues. With 5 bases clipped from V and 3 bases from J, the junction kept 11 bases outside the gene matches. Germline V gives CDR1 DFQATT, CDR2 SNEGSKA (reference sequence). CDR3 nucleotide sequence: TGCAGTGCTCCCTCGTCGGGACTAGCTAGCTACAATGAGCAGTTCTTC. Its protein is CSAPSSGLASYNEQFF.

This clonotype has at least ten counts. The chain uses TRBV12-3 or TRBV12-4 and TRBJ2-1, with 9 bases fitting TRBD2. V dropped 3 bases and J dropped 7; count of bases not matched to a gene: 7. The CDR3 runs 15 residues. The CDR3 sequence: CASSFGSGGKNEQFF. In DNA, the CDR3 is TGTGCCAGCAGTTTCGGGAGCGGGGGGAAGAATGAGCAGTTCTTC.

This clonotype is termed medium-sized. V is TRBV6-2 or TRBV6-3 and J is TRBJ1-5, with D maybe TRBD1 (5 bases). V lost 0 bases, J lost 2 bases, and 5 bases lay in between. The CDR3 loop spans 14 amino acids. Germline V lookup: CDR1 MNHEY, CDR2 SVGEGT. For the CDR3, the DNA is TGTGCCAGCAGTTACTCAGGGGGCAATCAGCCCCAGCATTTT. Translated: CASSYSGGNQPQHF.

This clonotype was counted many times. The chain recombines TRBV4-3 with TRBJ2-5; TRBD2 matches 7 bases. The length of the CDR3 is 14 residues. Trimming took 3 bases from V and 3 from J; bases not matched to a gene: 4. Germline V gene lookup returns CDR1 LGHNA and CDR2 YSLEER. In DNA, the CDR3 is TGCGCCAGCAGCCAGGGGGGGTGGGAAGAGACCCAGTACTTC. Translating gives CASSQGGWEETQYF.

This clonotype was seen a handful of times. The chain joins TRBV29-1 to TRBJ2-1, with D perhaps matching TRBD1 (5 bases). Germline V gives CDR1 SQVTM, CDR2 ANQGSEA. The V gene lost 2 bases and the J gene lost 4 bases, with 12 bases spanning the gap. The length of the CDR3 is 14 residues. The CDR3 spells CSVERGAAYNEQFF. CDR3 nucleotides: TGCAGCGTTGAACGTGGGGCCGCGTACAATGAGCAGTTCTTC.

This clonotype was found once. The chain is built from TRBV7-9 and TRBJ1-6, with D possibly TRBD1 on 5 matching bases. V was trimmed by 5 bases and J by 7 bases, leaving 18 bases between them. CDR1 SEHNR and CDR2 FQNEAQ come from the germline V gene (reference sequence). CDR3 length: 16 amino acids. This CDR3 reads CASSPRDRSGNSPLHF. CDR3 nucleotides: TGTGCCAGCAGCCCAAGGGACCGGTCAGGCAATTCACCCCTCCACTTT.

The chain joins TRBV28 to TRBJ2-6; D is uncertain. V dropped 3 bases and J dropped 3 bases, with 3 bases sitting between them. The length of the CDR3 is 13 residues. Germline CDR1 reads MDHEN; CDR2 reads SYDVKM. CDR3 sequence (DNA): TGTGCCAGCAGTTTTAATGGGGCCAACGTCCTGACTTTC. Amino acid sequence: CASSFNGANVLTF.

This CDR3 reads CSTWDPSSGNEQFF. The CDR3 region has the DNA TGCAGCACCTGGGACCCCTCATCGGGCAATGAGCAGTTCTTC. This sequence joins TRBV20-1 and TRBJ2-1; D may match TRBD1 or TRBD2 (5 bases each). In germline, CDR1 is DFQATT, CDR2 SNEGSKA (reference sequence). This CDR3 is 14 amino acids long.

This clonotype was seen many times. This rearrangement joins TRBV6-5 to TRBJ1-6; D remains ambiguous. The germline V gene encodes CDR1 MNHEY and CDR2 SVGAGI. The CDR3 runs 13 residues. Trimming took 4 bases from V and 8 from J, leaving 9 bases between them. The CDR3 sequence: CASSLYGDSPLHF. The CDR3 DNA reads TGTGCCAGCAGTTTATATGGGGATTCACCCCTCCACTTT.

There are many counts of this clonotype. This chain uses TRBV5-1 with TRBJ1-1, with D perhaps TRBD1 (6 bases). V lost 1 base, J lost 12 bases, and 10 bases lay in between. Germline CDR1 is SGHRS and CDR2 is YFSETQ. The CDR3 length is 11 residues. The CDR3 region is CASSLNRETFF. CDR3 DNA: TGCGCCAGCAGCTTGAACAGGGAGACTTTCTTT.

V gene TRBV10-1 combines with J gene TRBJ2-5, with 10 positions matching TRBD2. This CDR3 is 15 amino acids long. V gave up 4 bases and J gave up 2 bases; unmatched junction bases: 4. Looked up from germline, CDR1 is WNHNN and CDR2 is SYGVQD (reference sequence). CDR3 residues: CASSASGGPQETQYF. CDR3 coding DNA: TGCGCCAGCAGTGCTAGCGGGGGACCACAAGAGACCCAGTACTTC.

Remarks on this clonotype: This could be a read error, since a much larger clone is one nucleotide away. The CDR3 reads CASSPTWPGGDEQYF. CDR3 bases: TGCGCCAGCAGCCCGACATGGCCAGGGGGCGACGAGCAGTACTTC. The J gene is TRBJ2-7, the V gene TRBV5-1; 8 bases fit TRBD1. The germline gives CDR1 SGHRS, CDR2 YFSETQ. Trimming took 4 bases from V and 5 from J; bases not matched to a gene: 11. This CDR3 has 15 residues. Full variable domain (remainder filled in from reference TRBV5-1 and TRBJ2-7): KAGVTQTPRYLIKTRGQQVTLSCSPISGHRSVSWYQQTPGQGLQFLFEYFSETQRNKGNFPGRFSGRQFSNSRSEMNVSTLELGDSALYLCASSPTWPGGDEQYFGPGTRLTVT.

V and J are TRBV6-5 and TRBJ2-2, with TRBD1 matching 7 bases. Germline assignment: CDR1 MNHEY and CDR2 SVGAGI. The CDR3 has 14 residues. The J segment lost 3 bases and the V segment lost 6 bases, leaving 4 bases of the junction unmatched. The CDR3 sequence is CASSPTGYTGELFF. The DNA of the CDR3 is TGTGCCAGCAGCCCGACAGGGTACACCGGGGAGCTGTTTTTT.

This clonotype was detected a few times. The chain has TRBV7-9 and TRBJ2-6; D possibly corresponds to TRBD2 (5 bases). The CDR3 consists of 15 residues. With 3 bases removed from V and 0 bases from J, the gap between germline ends came to 6 bases. Germline V CDR1 and CDR2: SEHNR, FQNEAQ (reference sequence). Written as DNA, the CDR3 is TGTGCCAGCAGCTTCGGACTCTCTGGGGCCAACGTCCTGACTTTC. It specifies CASSFGLSGANVLTF.

This clonotype was picked up many times. J is TRBJ2-5 and V is TRBV20-1; the D gene is possibly TRBD2 (5 bases). V lost 1 base and J lost 3, with 12 bases in between. Germline values: CDR1 DFQATT, CDR2 SNEGSKA (reference sequence). There are 14 residues in the CDR3. The CDR3 reads CSARGFVGKETQYF. In DNA, the CDR3 is TGCAGTGCTAGAGGCTTCGTCGGGAAAGAGACCCAGTACTTC.

The chain carries TRBV2 and TRBJ2-6, with 8 bases fitting TRBD1. This CDR3 region has 16 residues. V was clipped by 6 bases and J by 2 bases; unmatched bases: 6. Germline V lookup: CDR1 SNHLY, CDR2 FYNNEI. The CDR3 DNA is TGTGCCAGCAGCATACCAGGGGGCACTGGGGCCAACGTCCTGACTTTC. The encoded protein is CASSIPGGTGANVLTF.

The chain carries TRBV5-1 and TRBJ2-5; D is unresolved. Germline CDR1 and CDR2: SGHRS and YFSETQ. The germline V and J ends were trimmed by 1 base and 5 bases, with 6 bases remaining between them. CDR3 length equals 12 residues. CDR3 in DNA: TGCGCCAGCAGCTTGATCTTGGAGACCCAGTACTTC. This sequence encodes CASSLILETQYF.

This clonotype appeared a few times. V usage is TRBV20-1 and J usage is TRBJ1-5; TRBD1 is a possible D gene (6 bases). The CDR3 loop spans 17 amino acids. The V end lost 5 bases, the J end lost 0 bases, and 20 bases lay between the germline ends. Per germline, CDR1 DFQATT and CDR2 SNEGSKA (reference sequence). The CDR3 loop is CSAHRGQHSYSNQPQHF. The CDR3 nucleotides are TGCAGTGCTCACCGAGGACAGCATAGTTATAGCAATCAGCCCCAGCATTTT.

The sample holds a few counts of this clonotype. This chain uses TRBV6-5 with TRBJ2-7; weak D call: TRBD2 (5 bases). V was clipped by 6 bases and J by 4 bases, with 16 bases between them. This CDR3 spans 14 amino acids. Germline-derived CDR1 and CDR2 are MNHEY and SVGAGI. The chain's CDR3 is CASRPLWTAYEQYF. CDR3 bases: TGTGCCAGCAGACCCCTTTGGACTGCTTACGAGCAGTACTTC.

This clonotype has ten or more counts. The J gene is TRBJ2-1, the V gene TRBV13; D is ambiguous. Trimming took off 5 bases at V and 4 bases at J, with 9 bases between the two ends. The germline CDR1 and CDR2 sequences are PRHDT and FYEKMQ (reference sequence). The length of the CDR3 is 13 residues. The CDR3 DNA is TGTGCCAGCAGCCGGACGGGTTACAATGAGCAGTTCTTC. The encoded protein is CASSRTGYNEQFF.

This sequence joins TRBV29-1 and TRBJ2-5, with TRBD2 as a possible D gene (5 bases). The CDR3 length is 13 residues. Germline CDR1 is SQVTM and CDR2 is ANQGSEA. Trimming cost V 3 bases and J 0 bases, with 8 bases left between them. CDR3 protein: CSVERGYQETQYF. The CDR3 DNA reads TGCAGCGTTGAGAGAGGGTACCAAGAGACCCAGTACTTC.